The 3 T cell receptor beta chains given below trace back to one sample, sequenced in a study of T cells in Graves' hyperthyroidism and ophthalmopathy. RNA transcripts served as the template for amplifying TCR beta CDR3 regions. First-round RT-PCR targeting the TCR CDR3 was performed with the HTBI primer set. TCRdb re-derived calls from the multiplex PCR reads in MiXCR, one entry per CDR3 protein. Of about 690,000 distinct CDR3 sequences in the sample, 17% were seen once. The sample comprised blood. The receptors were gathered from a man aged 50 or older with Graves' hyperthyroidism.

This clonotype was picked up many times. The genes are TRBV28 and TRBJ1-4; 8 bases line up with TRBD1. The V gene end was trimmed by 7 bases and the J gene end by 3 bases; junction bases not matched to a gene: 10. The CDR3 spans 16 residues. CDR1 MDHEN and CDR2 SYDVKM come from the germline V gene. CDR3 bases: TGTGCCAGCACCAAGACAGGGGCTCTACCTAATGAAAAACTGTTTTTT. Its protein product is CASTKTGALPNEKLFF.

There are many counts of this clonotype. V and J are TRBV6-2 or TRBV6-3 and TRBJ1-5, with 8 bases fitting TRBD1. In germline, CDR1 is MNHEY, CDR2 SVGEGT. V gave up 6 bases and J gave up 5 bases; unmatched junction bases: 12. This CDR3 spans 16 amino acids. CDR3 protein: CASRQTPGQDYQPQHF. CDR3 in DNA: TGTGCCAGCAGACAGACCCCGGGACAGGATTATCAGCCCCAGCATTTT.

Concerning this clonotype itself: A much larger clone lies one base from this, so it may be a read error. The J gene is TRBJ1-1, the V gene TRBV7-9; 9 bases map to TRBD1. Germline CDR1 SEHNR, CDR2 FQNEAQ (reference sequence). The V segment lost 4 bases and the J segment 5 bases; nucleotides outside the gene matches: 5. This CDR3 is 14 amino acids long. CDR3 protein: CASSYGQGLTEAFF. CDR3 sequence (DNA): TGTGCCAGCAGCTACGGACAGGGGTTAACTGAAGCTTTCTTT.